What follows is one T cell receptor beta chain and its context. Here immunoSEQ multiplex PCR was the method, and the copy in TCRdb shows in-frame clones only, minus some. Here the sample spans about 51,000 clones, 60% to 85% being singletons. The time point denotes: baseline, week 1 (first vaccination visit). Treatment described: pre-vaccination baseline after standard-of-care therapy. CDR1 and CDR2 (germline): SNHLY, FYNNEI. The CDR3 contains 14 residues. The V end lost 11 bases, the J end lost 2 bases, and 19 bases lay between the germline ends. The data belong to a study of a mutant IDH1 vaccine in newly diagnosed glioma.

Sequenced here: PBMCs, sampled from a glioma patient treated with radiotherapy, temozolomide or both. The clonotype originates from a woman between 40 and 50 years old with glioma. The chain recombines TRBV2 with TRBJ2-7; no clear D. The CDR3 reads CAGSVSATTYEQYF. The CDR3 bases are TGTGCCGGAAGCGTGTCGGCTACCACCTACGAGCAGTACTTC.